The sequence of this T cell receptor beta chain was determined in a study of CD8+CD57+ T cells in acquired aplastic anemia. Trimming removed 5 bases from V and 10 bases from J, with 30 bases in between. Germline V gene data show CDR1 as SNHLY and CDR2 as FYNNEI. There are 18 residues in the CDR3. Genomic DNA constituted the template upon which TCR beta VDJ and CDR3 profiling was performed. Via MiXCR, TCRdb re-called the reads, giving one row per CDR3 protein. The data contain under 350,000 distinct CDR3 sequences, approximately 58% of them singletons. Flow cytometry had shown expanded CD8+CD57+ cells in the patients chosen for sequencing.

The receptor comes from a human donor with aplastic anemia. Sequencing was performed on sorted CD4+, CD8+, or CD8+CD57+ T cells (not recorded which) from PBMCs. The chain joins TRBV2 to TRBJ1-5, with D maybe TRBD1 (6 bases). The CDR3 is CASSRRRRGTGPRFPQHF. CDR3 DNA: TGTGCCAGCAGTCGGAGACGCAGGGGTACAGGGCCCCGTTTTCCCCAGCATTTT.